The clone carrying this T cell receptor (beta chain) was detected only a few times. The antigen is undetermined. Only healthy Caucasians were enrolled as donors. This entry is derived from a study of identical twins. Findings of the study overall: Cross-sectional statistics underpinned the conclusions; the same donors were not followed.

cDNA carried unique molecular identifiers, and a universal primer site was added by template switching. Each CDR3 protein gets one entry after TCRdb re-called the 5' RACE reads with MiXCR. The data hold approximately 530,000 distinct CDR3 sequences, with about 20% observed a single time. V lost 3 bases to trimming and J lost 0 bases; unmatched junction nucleotides: 11. The CDR3 is 18 residues long. Germline V gene data show CDR1 as SQVTM and CDR2 as ANQGSEA. A further study also used this sample, focusing on yellow fever vaccine responses in identical twins. From that second work: Convergence reportedly seemed to mark part of the twins' vaccine T cell response, with personalization marking the rest.

This sequence originates from a young woman in good health. The source material was CD4+ T cells sorted from blood. This sequence joins TRBV29-1 and TRBJ2-1, with TRBD2 identical over 10 bases. In nucleotides, the CDR3 is TGCAGCGTTGACCCAACGATTCTAGCGGGGGCCTCCTACAATGAGCAGTTCTTC. Translation gives CSVDPTILAGASYNEQFF.